This T cell receptor beta chain emerged from a study of T cell repertoires in cytomegalovirus infection. Study information: Indications came from public TCR beta signatures; they pointed to CMV infection and to a matching HLA type. Findings and caveats of the study: The ex vivo response showed dominance by HLA-C-restricted CMV-specific TCR beta clonotypes.

The V gene lost 0 bases and the J gene lost 3 bases, with 12 bases spanning the gap. From germline, CDR1 is DFQATT and CDR2 SNEGSKA (reference sequence). CDR3 length equals 14 residues. Each CDR3 protein is one row after TCRdb ran MiXCR on the reads. The profile covers 7,500 to 9,000 distinct CDR3 sequences, with 45% to 55% appearing a single time and 65% to 80% taken by the ten largest. Of note for this clonotype: Antigen unknown.

J is TRBJ2-7 and V is TRBV20-1, with D tentatively TRBD2 (5 bases). Material: PBMCs, sequenced either directly or after in vitro stimulation (not recorded which). This receptor was obtained from a human donor in good health (CMV status not recorded). Some clones in this sample may be carry-over from other donors' samples. The CDR3 spells CSARDGLADYEQYF. The DNA for the CDR3 is TGCAGTGCTAGAGATGGTCTAGCAGACTACGAGCAGTACTTC.